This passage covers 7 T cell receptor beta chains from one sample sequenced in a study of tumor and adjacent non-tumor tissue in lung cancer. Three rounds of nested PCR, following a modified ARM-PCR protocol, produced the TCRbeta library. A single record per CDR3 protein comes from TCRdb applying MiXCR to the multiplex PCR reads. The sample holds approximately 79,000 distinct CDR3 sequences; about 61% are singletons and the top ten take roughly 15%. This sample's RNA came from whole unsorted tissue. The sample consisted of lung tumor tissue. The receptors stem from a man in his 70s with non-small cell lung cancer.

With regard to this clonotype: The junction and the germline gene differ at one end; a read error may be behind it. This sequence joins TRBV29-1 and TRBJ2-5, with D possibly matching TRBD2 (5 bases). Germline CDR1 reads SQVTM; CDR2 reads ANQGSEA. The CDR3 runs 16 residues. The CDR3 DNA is TGCAGCGTCGAAGATCACGAGCGGACCCTTGGGAAGACCCTGTACTTC. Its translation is CSVEDHERTLGKTLYF.

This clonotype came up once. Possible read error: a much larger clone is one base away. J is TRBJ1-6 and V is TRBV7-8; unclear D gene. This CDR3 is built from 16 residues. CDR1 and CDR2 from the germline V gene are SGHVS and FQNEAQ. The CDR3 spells CASSLNNLPNNSPHHF. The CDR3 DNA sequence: TGTGCCAGCAGCTTAAATAACCTGCCAAATAATTCACCCCACCACTTT.

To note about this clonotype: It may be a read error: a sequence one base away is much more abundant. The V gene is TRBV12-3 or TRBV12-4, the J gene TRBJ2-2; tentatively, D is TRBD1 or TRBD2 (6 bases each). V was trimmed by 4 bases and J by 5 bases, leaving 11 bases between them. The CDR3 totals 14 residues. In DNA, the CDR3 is TGTGCCAGCAGTTGGCAGGGGAGGACCGGGGAGCTGTTTTTT. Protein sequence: CASSWQGRTGELFF.

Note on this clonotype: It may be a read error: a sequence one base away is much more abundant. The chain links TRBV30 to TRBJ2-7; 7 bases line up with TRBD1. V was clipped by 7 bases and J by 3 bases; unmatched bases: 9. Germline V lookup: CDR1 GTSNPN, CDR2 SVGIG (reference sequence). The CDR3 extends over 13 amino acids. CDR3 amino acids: CASTHRGHYEQYF. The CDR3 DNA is TGTGCCTCAACTCACAGGGGCCACTACGAGCAGTACTTC. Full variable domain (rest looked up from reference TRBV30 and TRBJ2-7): SQTIHQWPATLVQPVGSPLSLECTVEGTSNPNLYWYRQAAGRGLQLLFYSVGIGQISSEVPQNLSASRPQDRQFILSSKKLLLSDSGFYLCASTHRGHYEQYFGPGTRLTVT.

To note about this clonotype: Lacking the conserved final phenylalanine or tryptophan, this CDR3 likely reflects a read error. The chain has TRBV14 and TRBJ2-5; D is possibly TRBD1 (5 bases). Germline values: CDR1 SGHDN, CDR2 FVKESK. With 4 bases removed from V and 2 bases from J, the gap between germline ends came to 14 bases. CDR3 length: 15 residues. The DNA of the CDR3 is TGTGCCAGCAGCCTAGCACAGGTGTGGCAAGAGACCCAGTACCTC. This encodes CASSLAQVWQETQYL.

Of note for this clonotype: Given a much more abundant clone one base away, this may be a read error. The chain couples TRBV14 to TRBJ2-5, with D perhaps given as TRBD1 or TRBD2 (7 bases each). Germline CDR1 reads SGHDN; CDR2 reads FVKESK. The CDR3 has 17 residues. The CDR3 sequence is CTSSPGTAWSGKETQYF. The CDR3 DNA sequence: TGTACCAGCAGCCCGGGGACAGCTTGGAGCGGGAAAGAGACCCAGTACTTC.

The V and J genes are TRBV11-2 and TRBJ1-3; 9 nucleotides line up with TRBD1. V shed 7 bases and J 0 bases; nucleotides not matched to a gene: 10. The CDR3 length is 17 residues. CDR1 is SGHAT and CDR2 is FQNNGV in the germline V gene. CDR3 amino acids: CASNPNRDRVSGNTIYF. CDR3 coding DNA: TGTGCCAGCAACCCTAACCGGGACAGGGTCTCTGGAAACACCATATATTTT.